This record covers a single TCR beta chain. The table lists this clone with a count of one. Its antigen has not been determined. No much larger clonotype is one base removed from it; base qualities were not supplied. This sample was included in a study of a mutant IDH1 vaccine in newly diagnosed glioma (TCRdb year 2021). Study-level background: Across visits V03 through V10, patients got a total of eight vaccinations, given in weeks 1, 3, 5, 7, 11, 15, 19 and 23. Vaccination began 4-6 weeks after radiotherapy alone, or alongside temozolomide cycles in the chemotherapy-containing groups. Of the roughly 30 treated patients, around 60% were male and 37.5% were female, and a mean age of roughly 37 years was recorded. Prior to enrollment, standard therapy consisting of radiotherapy alone, temozolomide alone, or radiochemotherapy with temozolomide had been administered to patients, with the combination being received by most patients. Six visits were used for peripheral blood collection: V03 (baseline), V05, V07, V10, V12 and V13. Longitudinal TCRB deep sequencing was done for 25 to 30 treated patients, wherever samples were available for exploratory analyses. Results the study describes overall, beyond this receptor: It was noted by the authors that analyses of patient blood samples could not be reproduced owing to sample limitations. Vaccine-induced immune responses across multiple MHC alleles were detected in over 80% of patients. Pseudoprogression seemed to be unrelated to changes in the top peripheral T cell clonotypes found by TCRB sequencing. PBMC samples for TCRB deep sequencing were selected based on availability.

The intended sense of this specimen's time point label: week 23, last vaccination. Each vaccine dose, consisting of 300 ug of a 20-mer mutant IDH1 peptide in Montanide, was administered subcutaneously with topical imiquimod. All donors had newly diagnosed IDH1-mutant astrocytomas of WHO grade 3 or 4 that showed loss of nuclear ATRX. The samples were drawn from NOA16, a multicentre, single-arm, open-label phase I trial in Germany that tested a mutant IDH1 peptide vaccine in humans for the first time. Genomic DNA for TCRB sequencing was isolated from EDTA blood with the DNeasy Blood and Tissue Kit. The library was prepared using the immunoSEQ multiplex PCR assay. Rearranged TCR beta chain sequences were amplified with the hsTCRB Kit following the manufacturer's protocol. An Illumina MiSeq was used to sequence the TCRB libraries. On the study's bioinformatics: The kit vendor's proprietary platform handled demultiplexing, trimming and gene mapping. TCRdb took over this immuneACCESS table, retaining in-frame rearrangements with V and J assigned. Such tables are incomplete; in checked studies, under half of the missing clones stem from an unresolved V gene, and the remainder is unexplained. D and trimming were read from the DNA, whereas the V and J calls and clone size are those reported in that table. The sample records tens of thousands of clones, 75% to 90% of which are singletons. The ten largest clonotypes hold 8% to 10% of the sample.

The sequence was obtained from a woman aged 18-35 years with glioma. Material: PBMCs, obtained from a glioma patient whose treatment included an IDH1 peptide vaccine.

Here the CDR3 is given as CAGGLGQTGELFF. The DNA sequence follows: TGCGCCGGTGGACTAGGCCAAACCGGGGAGCTGTTTTTT. The rearranged segments are TRBV4-1 and TRBJ2-2; 7 junctional bases match TRBD2. The germline V gene specifies MGHRA as CDR1 and YSYEKL as CDR2. The CDR3 measures 13 amino acids from cysteine to phenylalanine. CDR3 DNA is the only sequence kept; it has 39 bases, read in frame from the first base. The junction shows trimming of 11 bases on V and 5 bases on J, and the gene matches do not reach 8 bases of it.